This is a list of T cell receptor beta chains from one sample in a study of cytomegalovirus exposure and HLA in healthy donors. Profiled with immunoSEQ multiplex PCR; TCRdb holds only in-frame clones, not every one. The sample consists of 150,000 or so clones, roughly 85% of them appearing once. Material for sequencing was PBMCs. The receptors here all came from a man younger than 30 in good health and CMV-seropositive. Both conserved end residues are part of each CDR3. A D gene is named only where the DNA matches it firmly. Part of the rows lack a size; the others show once, few, many or a class for expanded clones.

d_call: .; v_call: TRBV29-1; clone_size: .; j_call: TRBJ2-2; cdr3_aa: CSVGHLNTGELFF; cdr3_nt: TGCAGCGTCGGACATTTGAACACCGGGGAGCTGTTTTTT
d_call: TRBD2; v_call: TRBV29-1; clone_size: .; j_call: TRBJ2-3; cdr3_aa: CSAQPGGGGALDTQYF; cdr3_nt: TGCAGCGCCCAGCCCGGGGGCGGGGGGGCCTTGGATACGCAGTATTTT
d_call: TRBD2; v_call: TRBV29-1; clone_size: few; j_call: TRBJ2-7; cdr3_aa: CSVVREGNAQYF; cdr3_nt: TGCAGCGTTGTAAGGGAGGGGAACGCGCAGTACTTC
d_call: .; v_call: TRBV7-6; clone_size: few; j_call: TRBJ1-1; cdr3_aa: CASSSRPSQVSDTEAFF; cdr3_nt: TGTGCCAGCAGCTCAAGGCCCTCACAGGTCAGCGACACTGAAGCTTTCTTT
d_call: .; v_call: TRBV4-1; clone_size: .; j_call: TRBJ1-3; cdr3_aa: CASSPRGSGNTIYF; cdr3_nt: TGCGCCAGCAGCCCCCGGGGCTCTGGAAACACCATATATTTT
d_call: .; v_call: TRBV10-2; clone_size: .; j_call: TRBJ2-7; cdr3_aa: CASSERNRDYEQYF; cdr3_nt: TGCGCCAGCAGTGAGAGAAACAGGGATTACGAGCAGTACTTC
d_call: TRBD1; v_call: TRBV4-3; clone_size: .; j_call: TRBJ1-6; cdr3_aa: CASSQFGQAGDYPGNSPLHF; cdr3_nt: TGCGCCAGCAGCCAATTTGGACAGGCCGGGGATTATCCGGGGAATTCACCCCTCCACTTT
d_call: TRBD2; v_call: TRBV7-8; clone_size: .; j_call: TRBJ2-1; cdr3_aa: CASSLRTSGFYNEQFF; cdr3_nt: TGTGCCAGCAGCCTCCGGACTAGCGGATTTTACAATGAGCAGTTCTTC
d_call: .; v_call: TRBV18; clone_size: .; j_call: TRBJ1-5; cdr3_aa: CASSWGRDQPQHF; cdr3_nt: TGTGCCAGCTCTTGGGGCCGCGATCAGCCCCAGCATTTT
d_call: .; v_call: TRBV6-6; clone_size: .; j_call: TRBJ1-1; cdr3_aa: CASSQGVRTEAFF; cdr3_nt: TGTGCCAGCAGCCAAGGGGTACGCACTGAAGCTTTCTTT
d_call: .; v_call: TRBV9; clone_size: once; j_call: TRBJ1-4; cdr3_aa: CASSGGGSTNEKLFF; cdr3_nt: TGTGCCAGCAGCGGGGGTGGGAGCACTAATGAAAAACTGTTTTTT
d_call: .; v_call: TRBV7-2; clone_size: .; j_call: TRBJ1-1; cdr3_aa: CASKMGRMNTEAFF; cdr3_nt: TGTGCCAGCAAGATGGGGAGAATGAACACTGAAGCTTTCTTT
d_call: TRBD1; v_call: TRBV7-2; clone_size: .; j_call: TRBJ2-5; cdr3_aa: CASSFGQGQETQYF; cdr3_nt: TGTGCCAGCAGCTTTGGACAGGGCCAAGAGACCCAGTACTTC
d_call: .; v_call: TRBV4-3; clone_size: .; j_call: TRBJ2-2; cdr3_aa: CASSQEGGTGELFF; cdr3_nt: TGCGCCAGCAGCCAAGAGGGGGGCACCGGGGAGCTGTTTTTT
d_call: .; v_call: TRBV12-5; clone_size: .; j_call: TRBJ1-1; cdr3_aa: CASGPDRREAFF; cdr3_nt: TGTGCTAGTGGTCCGGACAGAAGAGAAGCTTTCTTT
d_call: .; v_call: TRBV9; clone_size: .; j_call: TRBJ2-1; cdr3_aa: CASSVGQGGYNEQFF; cdr3_nt: TGTGCCAGCAGCGTAGGCCAGGGGGGATACAATGAGCAGTTCTTC
d_call: .; v_call: TRBV6-7; clone_size: .; j_call: TRBJ1-4; cdr3_aa: CASSYGRVFREKLFF; cdr3_nt: TGTGCCAGCAGTTACGGGAGGGTCTTTCGTGAAAAACTGTTTTTT
d_call: .; v_call: TRBV6-5; clone_size: .; j_call: TRBJ1-3; cdr3_aa: CASSQGLAGNTIYF; cdr3_nt: TGTGCCAGCAGTCAGGGTCTGGCCGGAAACACCATATATTTT
d_call: .; v_call: TRBV11-1; clone_size: .; j_call: TRBJ1-2; cdr3_aa: CASSLDATGYGYTF; cdr3_nt: TGTGCCAGCAGCTTAGATGCAACCGGCTATGGCTACACCTTC
d_call: TRBD2; v_call: TRBV30; clone_size: .; j_call: TRBJ2-1; cdr3_aa: CAWSPSGGGYNEQFF; cdr3_nt: TGTGCCTGGAGTCCGAGCGGGGGGGGGTACAATGAGCAGTTCTTC
d_call: TRBD1; v_call: TRBV5-8; clone_size: .; j_call: TRBJ1-4; cdr3_aa: CASSWTGNNEKLFF; cdr3_nt: TGTGCCAGCAGCTGGACAGGGAATAATGAAAAACTGTTTTTT
d_call: TRBD1; v_call: TRBV5-4; clone_size: .; j_call: TRBJ1-2; cdr3_aa: CASSLTGDSYGYTF; cdr3_nt: TGTGCCAGCAGCCTAACAGGGGATTCGTATGGCTACACCTTC
d_call: TRBD1; v_call: TRBV9; clone_size: once; j_call: TRBJ1-1; cdr3_aa: CASSADRGRNTEAFF; cdr3_nt: TGTGCCAGCAGCGCGGACAGGGGTAGGAACACTGAAGCTTTCTTT
d_call: TRBD1; v_call: TRBV5-4; clone_size: .; j_call: TRBJ2-2; cdr3_aa: CASSPPDRGGTGELFF; cdr3_nt: TGTGCCAGCAGCCCACCGGACAGGGGAGGTACCGGGGAGCTGTTTTTT
d_call: TRBD1; v_call: TRBV10-3; clone_size: .; j_call: TRBJ1-2; cdr3_aa: CAISESLDREVYGYTF; cdr3_nt: TGTGCCATCAGTGAGTCGTTGGACAGGGAAGTCTATGGCTACACCTTC
d_call: TRBD2; v_call: TRBV11-2; clone_size: few; j_call: TRBJ2-3; cdr3_aa: CASSLGERLAATDTQYF; cdr3_nt: TGTGCCAGCAGCTTAGGGGAGAGACTAGCCGCAACAGATACGCAGTATTTT
d_call: .; v_call: TRBV27; clone_size: .; j_call: TRBJ2-4; cdr3_aa: CASSELAKNIQYF; cdr3_nt: TGTGCCAGCAGTGAGTTGGCCAAAAACATTCAGTACTTC
d_call: .; v_call: TRBV21-1; clone_size: .; j_call: TRBJ1-1; cdr3_aa: CASSKGPGGHMNTEAFF; cdr3_nt: TGTGCCAGCAGCAAAGGGCCAGGGGGCCACATGAACACTGAAGCTTTCTTT
d_call: TRBD2; v_call: TRBV7-8; clone_size: once; j_call: TRBJ2-3; cdr3_aa: CASSLFAGGSTDTQYF; cdr3_nt: TGTGCCAGCAGCTTATTTGCGGGGGGTAGCACAGATACGCAGTATTTT
d_call: TRBD1; v_call: TRBV6-5; clone_size: .; j_call: TRBJ2-7; cdr3_aa: CASSEYAGGYEQYF; cdr3_nt: TGTGCCAGCAGTGAATATGCAGGGGGCTACGAGCAGTACTTC
d_call: TRBD1; v_call: TRBV29-1; clone_size: .; j_call: TRBJ1-4; cdr3_aa: CSVRDRSLSGNEKLFF; cdr3_nt: TGCAGCGTACGGGACAGGTCCCTGTCGGGTAATGAAAAACTGTTTTTT
d_call: .; v_call: TRBV7-9; clone_size: .; j_call: TRBJ1-2; cdr3_aa: CASCPAGAPRGYTF; cdr3_nt: TGTGCCAGCTGCCCGGCGGGGGCCCCTCGAGGCTACACCTTC
d_call: .; v_call: TRBV19; clone_size: .; j_call: TRBJ2-2; cdr3_aa: CASSIDGGARAGELFF; cdr3_nt: TGTGCCAGTAGTATAGATGGGGGCGCGAGGGCCGGGGAGCTGTTTTTT
d_call: TRBD1; v_call: TRBV29-1; clone_size: .; j_call: TRBJ2-7; cdr3_aa: CSVGPNPGTGHGQYF; cdr3_nt: TGCAGCGTTGGGCCAAACCCCGGGACAGGGCACGGGCAGTACTTC
d_call: TRBD1; v_call: TRBV14; clone_size: .; j_call: TRBJ1-1; cdr3_aa: CASSQQHSGGTEAFF; cdr3_nt: TGTGCCAGCAGCCAACAACATTCAGGGGGCACTGAAGCTTTCTTT
d_call: .; v_call: TRBV29-1; clone_size: once; j_call: TRBJ2-7; cdr3_aa: CSVLQGPEQYF; cdr3_nt: TGCAGCGTTTTACAGGGACCCGAGCAGTACTTC
d_call: TRBD1; v_call: TRBV9; clone_size: .; j_call: TRBJ1-1; cdr3_aa: CASSVTGGTEAFF; cdr3_nt: TGTGCCAGCAGCGTCACAGGGGGCACTGAAGCTTTCTTT
d_call: TRBD1; v_call: TRBV5-4; clone_size: .; j_call: TRBJ2-6; cdr3_aa: CASSSQGAGANVLTF; cdr3_nt: TGTGCCAGCAGCTCGCAGGGGGCTGGGGCCAACGTCCTGACTTTC
d_call: TRBD1; v_call: TRBV27; clone_size: .; j_call: TRBJ2-5; cdr3_aa: CASSLTGGRETQYF; cdr3_nt: TGTGCCAGCAGTTTGACAGGGGGTCGGGAGACCCAGTACTTC
d_call: TRBD1; v_call: TRBV30; clone_size: .; j_call: TRBJ1-2; cdr3_aa: CAWSGDRWNYGYTF; cdr3_nt: TGTGCCTGGAGTGGGGACAGGTGGAACTATGGCTACACCTTC
d_call: TRBD1; v_call: TRBV9; clone_size: .; j_call: TRBJ2-7; cdr3_aa: CASGGTGTYEQYF; cdr3_nt: TGTGCCAGCGGGGGGACAGGAACCTACGAGCAGTACTTC
d_call: TRBD1; v_call: TRBV6-1; clone_size: few; j_call: TRBJ1-4; cdr3_aa: CASSEGGTGGGEKLFF; cdr3_nt: TGTGCCAGCAGTGAAGGGGGGACAGGGGGCGGGGAAAAACTGTTTTTT
d_call: .; v_call: TRBV7-6; clone_size: once; j_call: TRBJ1-1; cdr3_aa: CASSSGGMNTEAFF; cdr3_nt: TGTGCCAGCAGCTCGGGGGGGATGAACACTGAAGCTTTCTTT
d_call: .; v_call: TRBV2; clone_size: .; j_call: TRBJ1-2; cdr3_aa: CASSQVSGTSGYTF; cdr3_nt: TGTGCCAGCAGTCAAGTTTCCGGGACATCTGGCTACACCTTC
d_call: .; v_call: TRBV18; clone_size: .; j_call: TRBJ2-7; cdr3_aa: CASSPPGQGTGEQYF; cdr3_nt: TGTGCCAGCTCACCACCGGGACAAGGGACGGGGGAGCAGTACTTC
d_call: TRBD1; v_call: TRBV10-2; clone_size: few; j_call: TRBJ1-4; cdr3_aa: CASRLPGTGEEKLFF; cdr3_nt: TGCGCCAGCAGACTACCCGGGACAGGGGAGGAAAAACTGTTTTTT
d_call: .; v_call: TRBV4-3; clone_size: .; j_call: TRBJ2-3; cdr3_aa: CASSQEVASTDTQYF; cdr3_nt: TGCGCCAGCAGCCAAGAAGTGGCTAGCACAGATACGCAGTATTTT
d_call: TRBD2; v_call: TRBV7-2; clone_size: .; j_call: TRBJ2-7; cdr3_aa: CASSPTSAYSYEQYF; cdr3_nt: TGTGCCAGCAGCCCTACTAGCGCCTACTCCTACGAGCAGTACTTC
d_call: .; v_call: TRBV29-1; clone_size: .; j_call: TRBJ2-7; cdr3_aa: CSVRSAGEQYF; cdr3_nt: TGCAGCGTTAGATCGGCGGGCGAGCAGTACTTC
d_call: .; v_call: TRBV5-6; clone_size: few; j_call: TRBJ2-3; cdr3_aa: CASSLVGVPTDTQYF; cdr3_nt: TGTGCCAGCAGCTTGGTAGGGGTGCCCACAGATACGCAGTATTTT
d_call: TRBD1; v_call: TRBV11-3; clone_size: .; j_call: TRBJ2-3; cdr3_aa: CASSLKGALGTDTQYF; cdr3_nt: TGTGCCAGCAGCTTGAAGGGGGCGTTGGGCACAGATACGCAGTATTTT
d_call: .; v_call: TRBV7-3; clone_size: .; j_call: TRBJ1-6; cdr3_aa: CASSLMAENSPLHF; cdr3_nt: TGTGCCAGCAGCTTAATGGCAGAAAATTCACCCCTCCACTTT
d_call: .; v_call: TRBV7-3; clone_size: .; j_call: TRBJ2-7; cdr3_aa: CASSFGRGHEQYF; cdr3_nt: TGTGCCAGCAGCTTCGGCAGGGGCCACGAGCAGTACTTC
d_call: .; v_call: TRBV6-1; clone_size: few; j_call: TRBJ1-2; cdr3_aa: CASSRNLQGNYGYTF; cdr3_nt: TGTGCCAGCAGTCGCAATCTCCAGGGAAACTATGGCTACACCTTC
d_call: .; v_call: TRBV30; clone_size: .; j_call: TRBJ1-5; cdr3_aa: CAWSVAGNQPQHF; cdr3_nt: TGTGCCTGGAGTGTAGCGGGGAATCAGCCCCAGCATTTT
d_call: TRBD1; v_call: TRBV5-1; clone_size: once; j_call: TRBJ1-6; cdr3_aa: CASSAGTATNSPLHF; cdr3_nt: TGCGCCAGCAGCGCCGGGACAGCCACTAATTCACCCCTCCACTTT
d_call: TRBD2; v_call: TRBV5-6; clone_size: once; j_call: TRBJ2-7; cdr3_aa: CASSPWGGGPYEQYF; cdr3_nt: TGTGCCAGCAGCCCTTGGGGCGGGGGTCCCTACGAGCAGTACTTC
d_call: .; v_call: TRBV13; clone_size: .; j_call: TRBJ1-1; cdr3_aa: CASSWTGKDTEAFF; cdr3_nt: TGTGCCAGCAGCTGGACCGGGAAGGACACTGAAGCTTTCTTT
d_call: TRBD2; v_call: TRBV11-3; clone_size: .; j_call: TRBJ2-2; cdr3_aa: CASSLDGGGAAGELFF; cdr3_nt: TGTGCCAGCAGCTTAGACGGCGGGGGGGCCGCCGGGGAGCTGTTTTTT